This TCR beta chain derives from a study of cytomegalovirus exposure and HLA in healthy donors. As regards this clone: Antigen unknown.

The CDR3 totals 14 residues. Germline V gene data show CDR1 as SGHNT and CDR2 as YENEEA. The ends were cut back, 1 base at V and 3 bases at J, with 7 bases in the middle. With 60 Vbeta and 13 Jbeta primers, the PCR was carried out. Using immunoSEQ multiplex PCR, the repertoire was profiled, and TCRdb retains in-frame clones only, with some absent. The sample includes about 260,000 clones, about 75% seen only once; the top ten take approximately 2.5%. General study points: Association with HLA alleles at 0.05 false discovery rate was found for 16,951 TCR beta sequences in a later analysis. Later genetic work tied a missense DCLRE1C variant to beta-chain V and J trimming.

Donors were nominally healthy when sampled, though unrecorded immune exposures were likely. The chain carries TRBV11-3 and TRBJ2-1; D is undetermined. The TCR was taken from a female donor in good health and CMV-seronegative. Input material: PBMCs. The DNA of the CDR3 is TGTGCCAGCAGCTTAGTCGGTAACTACAATGAGCAGTTCTTC. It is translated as CASSLVGNYNEQFF. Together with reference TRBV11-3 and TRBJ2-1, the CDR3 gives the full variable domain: EAGVVQSPRYKIIEKKQPVAFWCNPISGHNTLYWYLQNLGQGPELLIRYENEEAVDDSQLPKDRFSAERLKGVDSTLKIQPAELGDSAVYLCASSLVGNYNEQFFGPGTRLTVL.